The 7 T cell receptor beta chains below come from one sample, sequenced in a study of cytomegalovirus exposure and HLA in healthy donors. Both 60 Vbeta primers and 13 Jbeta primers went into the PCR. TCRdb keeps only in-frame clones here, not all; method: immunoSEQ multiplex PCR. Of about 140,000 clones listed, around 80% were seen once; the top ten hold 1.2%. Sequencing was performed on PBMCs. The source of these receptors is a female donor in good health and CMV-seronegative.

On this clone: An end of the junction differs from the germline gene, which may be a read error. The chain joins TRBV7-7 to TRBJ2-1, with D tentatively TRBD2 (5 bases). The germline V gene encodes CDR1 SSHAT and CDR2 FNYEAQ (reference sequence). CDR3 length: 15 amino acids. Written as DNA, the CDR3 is TGTGCTAGCAGCTTAGAAGTCGGGGCCTACAATGAGCAGTTCTTC. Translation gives CASSLEVGAYNEQFF. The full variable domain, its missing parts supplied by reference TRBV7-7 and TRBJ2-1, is GAGVSQSPRYKVTKRGQDVTLRCDPISSHATLYWYQQALGQGPEFLTYFNYEAQPDKSGLPSDRFSAERPEGSISTLTIQRTEQRDSAMYRCASSLEVGAYNEQFFGPGTRLTVL.

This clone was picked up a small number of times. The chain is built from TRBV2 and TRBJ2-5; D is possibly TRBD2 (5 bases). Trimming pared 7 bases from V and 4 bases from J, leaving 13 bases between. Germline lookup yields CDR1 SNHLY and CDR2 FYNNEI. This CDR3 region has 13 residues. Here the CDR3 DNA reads TGTGCCAGCACCGCCTCGGGGAGAGAGACCCAGTACTTC. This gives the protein CASTASGRETQYF.

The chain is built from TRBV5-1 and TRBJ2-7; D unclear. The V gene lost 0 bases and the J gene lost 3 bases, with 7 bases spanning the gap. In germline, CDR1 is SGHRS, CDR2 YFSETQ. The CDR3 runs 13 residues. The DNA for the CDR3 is TGCGCCAGCAGCTTGGCTCCGTACTACGAGCAGTACTTC. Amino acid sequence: CASSLAPYYEQYF.

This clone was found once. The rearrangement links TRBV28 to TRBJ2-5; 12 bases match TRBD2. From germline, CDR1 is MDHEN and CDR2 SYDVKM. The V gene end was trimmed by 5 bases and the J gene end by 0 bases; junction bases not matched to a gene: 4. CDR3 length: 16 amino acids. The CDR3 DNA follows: TGTGCCAGCAGTGGGACTAGCGGGTACTACCAAGAGACCCAGTACTTC. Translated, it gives CASSGTSGYYQETQYF.

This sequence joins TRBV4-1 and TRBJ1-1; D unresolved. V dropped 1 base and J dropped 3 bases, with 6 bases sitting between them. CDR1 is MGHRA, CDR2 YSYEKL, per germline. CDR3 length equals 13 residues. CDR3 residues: CASSQGGYTEAFF. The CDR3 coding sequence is TGCGCCAGCAGCCAAGGAGGATACACTGAAGCTTTCTTT.

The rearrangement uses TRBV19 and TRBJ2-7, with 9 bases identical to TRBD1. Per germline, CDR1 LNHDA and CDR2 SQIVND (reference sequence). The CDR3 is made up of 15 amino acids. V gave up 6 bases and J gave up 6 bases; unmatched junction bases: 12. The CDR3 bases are TGTGCCAGTAGAACTCCGGGACAGGGTTTTGGCGAGCAGTACTTC. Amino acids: CASRTPGQGFGEQYF.

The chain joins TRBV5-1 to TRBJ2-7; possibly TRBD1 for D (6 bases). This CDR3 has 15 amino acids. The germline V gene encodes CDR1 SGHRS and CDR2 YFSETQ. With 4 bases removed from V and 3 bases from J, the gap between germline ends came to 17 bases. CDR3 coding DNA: TGCGCCAGCAGCATAGGACAGCCCGCGGTCTACGAGCAGTACTTC. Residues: CASSIGQPAVYEQYF.